The 7 T cell receptor beta chains below come from one sample, sequenced in a study of OX40 agonist ivuxolimab in advanced cancers. TCRdb's copy holds only in-frame clones and misses some; the assay was immunoSEQ multiplex PCR. The sample holds approximately 12,000 clones, roughly 80% seen once. The sample in question was CD4+ or CD8+ T cells sorted from blood, obtained in a trial of the OX40 agonist ivuxolimab. Receptors were obtained from an adult with an advanced solid tumor such as melanoma, head and neck, liver or kidney cancer.

V is TRBV5-5 and J is TRBJ2-7; D uncertain. V lost 0 bases and J lost 0, with 16 bases in between. CDR1 SGHKS and CDR2 YYEKEE come from the germline V gene (reference sequence). The CDR3 is made up of 17 amino acids. DNA of the CDR3: TGTGCCAGCAGCTTGGCCAAGCAAGACGGCCGCTCCTACGAGCAGTACTTC. The encoded protein is CASSLAKQDGRSYEQYF.

The V and J genes are TRBV12-5 and TRBJ2-2; D gene ambiguous. Per the germline V gene, CDR1 is LGHNT and CDR2 is FRNRAP. The CDR3 is made up of 12 amino acids. V was cut by 5 bases and J by 6 bases, with 7 bases left in between. CDR3: CASGPAPGELFF. In DNA form, the CDR3 reads TGTGCTAGTGGTCCCGCACCCGGGGAGCTGTTTTTT.

The J gene is TRBJ2-1, the V gene TRBV7-9; 7 nucleotides agree with TRBD1. The trim removed 5 bases at V and 2 bases at J, leaving 6 bases unmatched. CDR3 size: 15 residues. Germline CDR1 is SEHNR and CDR2 is FQNEAQ (reference sequence). The CDR3 is CASSPRQGAYNEQFF. The CDR3 DNA reads as TGTGCCAGCAGCCCGCGACAGGGAGCCTACAATGAGCAGTTCTTC. The entire variable domain, with the rest obtained from reference TRBV7-9 and TRBJ2-1, is as follows: DTGVSQNPRHKITKRGQNVTFRCDPISEHNRLYWYRQTLGQGPEFLTYFQNEAQLEKSRLLSDRFSAERPKGSFSTLEIQRTEQGDSAMYLCASSPRQGAYNEQFFGPGTRLTVL.

The gene calls are TRBV19 and TRBJ2-5; no firm D call. Matching the DNA end better, TRBJ2-7 makes the J call doubtful. The CDR3 is made up of 13 amino acids. Per the germline V gene, CDR1 is LNHDA and CDR2 is SQIVND (reference sequence). CDR3 sequence reads: CASRPFGSYEQYF. CDR3 nucleotides: TGTGCCAGCCGCCCATTCGGGTCCTACGAGCAGTACTTC.

V usage is TRBV4-3 and J usage is TRBJ2-7, with D perhaps matching TRBD2 (6 bases). The germline V gene has CDR1 LGHNA and CDR2 YSLEER. V lost 0 bases and J 4 bases, leaving 16 bases between the germline ends. The CDR3 has 16 amino acids. DNA for the CDR3: TGCGCCAGCAGCCAAGATCCACGGGAGCGCTTTTACGAGCAGTACTTC. Translation: CASSQDPRERFYEQYF.

Remarks on this clone: A single base separates this from a much larger clone, so it may be a read error. This chain connects TRBV29-1 to TRBJ2-1; D is perhaps TRBD2 (6 bases). Germline CDR1 SQVTM, CDR2 ANQGSEA. The CDR3 covers 16 residues. Between the trimmed V and J ends, which lost 0 bases and 3 bases, there was a span of 15 bases. CDR3 amino acids: CSVEDPGRSFYNEQFF. CDR3 sequence (DNA): TGCAGCGTTGAAGATCCTGGGAGGAGCTTCTACAATGAGCAGTTCTTC.

This clone was detected once. This chain uses TRBV28 with TRBJ2-3, with 12 bases that match TRBD2. V shed 3 bases and J 4 bases; nucleotides not matched to a gene: 5. The CDR3 totals 16 residues. Germline values: CDR1 MDHEN, CDR2 SYDVKM. The CDR3: CASSFASGRASDTQYF. Here the CDR3 DNA reads TGTGCCAGCAGTTTTGCTAGCGGGAGGGCTTCAGATACGCAGTATTTT. Supplemented by reference TRBV28 and TRBJ2-3, the full variable domain reads DVKVTQSSRYLVKRTGEKVFLECVQDMDHENMFWYRQDPGLGLRLIYFSYDVKMKEKGDIPEGYSVSREKKERFSLILESASTNQTSMYLCASSFASGRASDTQYFGPGTRLTVL.